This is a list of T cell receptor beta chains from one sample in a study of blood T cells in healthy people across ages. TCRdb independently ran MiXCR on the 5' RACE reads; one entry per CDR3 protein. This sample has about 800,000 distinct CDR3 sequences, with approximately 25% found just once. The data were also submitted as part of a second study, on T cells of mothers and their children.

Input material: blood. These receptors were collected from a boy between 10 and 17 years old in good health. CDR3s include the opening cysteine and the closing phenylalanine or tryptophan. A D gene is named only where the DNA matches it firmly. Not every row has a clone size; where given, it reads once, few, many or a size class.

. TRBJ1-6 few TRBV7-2 TGTGCCAGCAGCTTGGAACAGCTGTCACCCCTCCACTTT CASSLEQLSPLHF
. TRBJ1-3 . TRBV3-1 TGTGCCAGCAGTCAGGAGGACAGTACCCCGGGAAACACCATATATTTT CASSQEDSTPGNTIYF
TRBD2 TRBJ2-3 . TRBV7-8 TGTGCCAGCAGCCCGCGACTAGCGGGGGGTTTTGATACGCAGTATTTT CASSPRLAGGFDTQYF
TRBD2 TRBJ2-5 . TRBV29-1 TGCAGCGTTGATGGCCTAGCGGGGGGTTGGGAGACCCAGTACTTC CSVDGLAGGWETQYF
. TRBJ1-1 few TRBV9 TGTGCCAGCAGCCCCCGAACTCACTCTGAAGCTTTCTTT CASSPRTHSEAFF
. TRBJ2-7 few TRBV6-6 TGTGCCAGCAGTTACGGTGGGAGAGAGGGGGCCTACGAGCAGTACTTC CASSYGGREGAYEQYF
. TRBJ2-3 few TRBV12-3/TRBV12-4 TGTGCCAGCAGTTTTTACGATACGCAGTATTTT CASSFYDTQYF
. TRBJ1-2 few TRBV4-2 TGTGCCAGCAGCCAAGAAAGTCGGGTTAACTATGGCTACACCTTC CASSQESRVNYGYTF
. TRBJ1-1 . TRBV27 TGTGCCAGCAGTTTCTCCGGACCTGGGAATGAAGCTTTCTTT CASSFSGPGNEAFF
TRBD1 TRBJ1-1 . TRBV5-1 TGCGCCACCTGGGGGGGACAGGGAGAGAACACTGAAGCTTTCTTT CATWGGQGENTEAFF
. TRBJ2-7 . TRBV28 TGCGGCTGCGGGCTGGGCGAGCAGTACTTC CGCGLGEQYF
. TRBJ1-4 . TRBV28 TGTGCCAGCAGTTCAATCCCTGGGTGGACAACTAATGAAAAACTGTTTTTT CASSSIPGWTTNEKLFF
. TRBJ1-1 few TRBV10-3 TGTGCCATCAGTGGAAAACAGGGCACTGAAGCTTTCTTT CAISGKQGTEAFF
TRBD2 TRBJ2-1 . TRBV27 TGTGCCACCACTCAGACTAGCGGGGGTACCTACAATGAGCAGTTCTTC CATTQTSGGTYNEQFF
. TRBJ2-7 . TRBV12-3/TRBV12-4 TGTGCCAGCAGTAAATGGGGCTACGAGCAGTACTTC CASSKWGYEQYF
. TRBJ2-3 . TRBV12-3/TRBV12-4 TGTGCCAGCAGTGCGTTAGCGAGACAAAACACAGATACGCAGTATTTT CASSALARQNTDTQYF
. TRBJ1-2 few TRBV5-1 TGCGCCAGCAGCTTGCTCCCAGGATTCGCCTATGGCTACACCTTC CASSLLPGFAYGYTF
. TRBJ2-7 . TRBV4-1 TGCGCCAGCAGCCAAGTCGGGACGGGAGAATCCTACGAGCAGTACTTC CASSQVGTGESYEQYF
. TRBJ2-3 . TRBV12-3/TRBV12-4 TGTGCCAGCACCCTTGAGTGCAGGGAGATCGCAGATACGGAGTATTTT CASTLECREIADTEYF
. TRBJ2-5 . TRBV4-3 TGCGCCAGCAGCCATGGGGACTTGGGGGAGACCCAGTACTTC CASSHGDLGETQYF
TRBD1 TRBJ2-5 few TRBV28 TGTGCCAGCAGGAAAGGGGGCATGGAGACCCAGTACTTC CASRKGGMETQYF
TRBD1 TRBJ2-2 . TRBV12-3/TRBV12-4 TGTGCCAGCAGCCAAAGGGACAGGCCCAACACCGGGGAGCTGTTTTTT CASSQRDRPNTGELFF
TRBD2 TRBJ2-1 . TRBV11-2 TGTGCCAGCAGCTTATTTACGGGGGGTAGTGAGCAGTTCTTC CASSLFTGGSEQFF
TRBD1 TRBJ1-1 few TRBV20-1 TGCAGTGCCTCACGGACAGGCTACAACACTGAAGCTTTCTTT CSASRTGYNTEAFF
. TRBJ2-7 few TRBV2 TGTGCCAGCAGTGTTAGGATCGAGCAGTACTTC CASSVRIEQYF
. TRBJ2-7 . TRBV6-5 TGTGCCAGCAGGGGCAGCGGGCCGCCCTACGAGCAGTACTTC CASRGSGPPYEQYF
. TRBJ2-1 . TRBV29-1 TGCAGCGTTGAGGGCGGGCGGGAACCCCTCAATGAGCAGTTCTTC CSVEGGREPLNEQFF
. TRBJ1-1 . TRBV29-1 TGCAGTGCCATGCAGGGCGTTCAGACTGAAGCTTTCTTT CSAMQGVQTEAFF
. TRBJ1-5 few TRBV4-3 TGCGCCAGCAGCCAAGAGTCTTCAAGTAGCAATCAGCCCCAGCATTTT CASSQESSSSNQPQHF
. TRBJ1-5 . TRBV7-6 TGTGCCAGCAGCTTAGGCCGGGACGGGAATCAGCCCCAGCATTTT CASSLGRDGNQPQHF
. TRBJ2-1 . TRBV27 TGTGCCAGCAACCTACGCCCCGGCGTGGCGTGGGGTGAGCAGTTCTTC CASNLRPGVAWGEQFF
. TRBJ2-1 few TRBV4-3 TGCGCCAGCAGCGGCGACCAGCTCTATGAGCAGTTCTTC CASSGDQLYEQFF
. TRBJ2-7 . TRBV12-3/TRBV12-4 TGTGCCAGCAGCAGGGGATCTACCAAAATCTACGAGCAGTACTTC CASSRGSTKIYEQYF
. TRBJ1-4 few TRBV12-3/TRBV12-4 TGTGCCAGCAGTTCGAGGGACATTAATGAAAAACTGTTTTTT CASSSRDINEKLFF
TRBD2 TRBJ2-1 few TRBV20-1 TGCAGTGCTAGAGATCGGACTAGCGGGGGGGCGAGGGTGCAGTTCTTC CSARDRTSGGARVQFF